A single count supports the clone carrying this T cell receptor (beta chain). Antigen specificity is unknown. The CDR3 does not close with the conserved phenylalanine or tryptophan, likely indicating a read error. A constant-region primer primed TCR beta cDNA synthesis from 400 to 550 ng of total RNA. Three-round nested multiplex PCR performed with slightly modified ARM-PCR produced the TCR beta libraries. TRBV1-TRBV30 forward primers paired with a C-beta reverse primer drove the first two PCR rounds, 10 cycles each. TCRdb re-derived calls from the multiplex PCR reads in MiXCR, one entry per CDR3 protein. Found here are about 22,000 distinct CDR3 sequences, more than 70% of them singletons; the top ten hold less than 40%. The CDR3 runs 17 residues. In germline, CDR1 is MNHEY, CDR2 SVGAGI. These data come from a study of tumor-infiltrating lymphocytes in primary liver carcinoma. About the study: Participating patients were men and women between 30 and 69 years old.

For each extraction, RNA and DNA were obtained together from around 20-30 mg of unsorted bulk tissue. Study-wide findings and caveats: Blood fell significantly below tumors in its top-250-clone fraction (p = 0.039).

Sequencing was performed on liver tumor tissue from sampling region 2. The subset is: tumor region T2, inferior pole. V and J are TRBV6-5 and TRBJ2-7; 14 nucleotides align to TRBD2. The clonotype originates from a woman aged 25 to 45 with primary liver carcinoma and hepatitis B virus infection. The CDR3 nucleotides read TGTGTCAGCAGCTTCGCCGGGACTAGCGGGAGCTCCTACGAGCAGTACTCG. Translating it yields CVSSFAGTSGSSYEQYS.